These 20 T cell receptor beta chains were sequenced from one sample in a study of blood T cell repertoires in COVID-19. Repertoires were generated with immunoSEQ multiplex PCR, while TCRdb's copy carries only in-frame clones and drops some. The sample carries about 51,000 clones, around 90% recorded once. What was sequenced was peripheral blood. Source of these receptors: a man in his forties or fifties with acute or convalescent COVID-19.

This clone appeared a few times. The chain couples TRBV28 to TRBJ1-2, with D hard to call. V lost 3 bases to trimming and J lost 8 bases, with 7 bases between them. From germline, CDR1 is MDHEN and CDR2 SYDVKM. The CDR3 contains 11 residues. The CDR3 nucleotides read TGTGCCAGCAGTTTGAGTTGGGGCTACACCTTC. Its protein is CASSLSWGYTF.

The chain has TRBV29-1 and TRBJ1-2; D gene uncertain. This CDR3 contains 11 residues. V dropped 3 bases and J dropped 3 bases, with 5 bases sitting between them. Germline values: CDR1 SQVTM, CDR2 ANQGSEA. The CDR3 DNA reads TGCAGCGTTGAGAGGGACTATGGCTACACCTTC. As protein: CSVERDYGYTF.

The rearrangement uses TRBV3-1 (or the pseudogene TRBV3-2) and TRBJ2-4; TRBD1 matches at 12 bases. V lost 2 bases and J lost 9; bases outside the gene matches: 5. Germline CDR1 reads LGHDT; CDR2 reads YNNKEL (reference sequence). CDR3 size: 15 residues. In DNA form, the CDR3 reads TGTGCCAGCAGCCAATCCGGGACAGGGGGCTTCATTCAGTACTTC. Its protein is CASSQSGTGGFIQYF.

This clone was found a few times. The chain recombines TRBV11-2 with TRBJ2-7, with 7 bases aligning to TRBD1. CDR1 is SGHAT, CDR2 FQNNGV, per germline. There are 16 residues in the CDR3. The J segment lost 2 bases and the V segment lost 5 bases, leaving 12 bases of the junction unmatched. The CDR3: CASSPYFRDSTYEQYF. CDR3 nucleotides: TGTGCCAGCAGCCCCTACTTCCGGGACAGCACCTACGAGCAGTACTTC.

This chain joins TRBV3-1 (or the pseudogene TRBV3-2) and TRBJ1-1; D is undetermined. In germline, CDR1 is LGHDT, CDR2 YNNKEL (reference sequence). Trimming stripped 1 base from V and 2 bases from J, with 8 bases between. The CDR3 spans 14 residues. The chain's CDR3 is CASSQVETNTEAFF. DNA for the CDR3: TGTGCCAGCAGCCAAGTCGAGACTAACACTGAAGCTTTCTTT.

The chain combines TRBV12-5 with TRBJ2-7; 7 bases line up with TRBD2. The CDR3 is 15 residues long. Germline V gene sequence: CDR1 LGHNT, CDR2 FRNRAP. Trimming cost V 0 bases and J 2 bases; bases outside gene matches: 4. Here the CDR3 reads CASGLVLADPYEQYF. The DNA of the CDR3 is TGTGCTAGTGGTTTGGTGCTAGCGGATCCCTACGAGCAGTACTTC.

The chain has TRBV12-5 and TRBJ2-1; D possibly corresponds to TRBD1 (6 bases). Germline-derived CDR1 and CDR2 are LGHNT and FRNRAP. The CDR3 extends over 13 amino acids. The V end was cut by 0 bases, the J end by 14 bases, with 14 bases between. The CDR3: CASGLVRWGPKFF. The CDR3 bases are TGTGCTAGTGGTTTGGTCCGCTGGGGGCCCAAGTTCTTC.

The chain has TRBV2 and TRBJ1-5; the D is unclear. Trimming left V 3 bases short and J 7 bases short, with 13 bases between. CDR3 length equals 14 residues. Germline V gene data show CDR1 as SNHLY and CDR2 as FYNNEI. The CDR3 loop is CASSERFGGQPQHF. DNA of the CDR3: TGTGCCAGCAGTGAGAGGTTTGGAGGGCAGCCCCAGCATTTT.

CDR3 loop: CASSPPDSYYGYTF. The DNA of the CDR3 is TGTGCCAGCTCACCACCTGACAGCTACTATGGCTACACCTTC. The rearrangement links TRBV18 to TRBJ1-2; perhaps TRBD1 as D (5 bases). This CDR3 has 14 residues. Germline V lookup: CDR1 KGHSH, CDR2 LQKENI. Trimming removed 0 bases at V and 3 bases at J, with 8 bases between.

The chain combines TRBV2 with TRBJ1-5; the D gene is possibly TRBD1 (5 bases). Germline V gives CDR1 SNHLY, CDR2 FYNNEI. The V gene lost 0 bases and the J gene lost 2 bases, with 5 bases spanning the gap. The CDR3 is made up of 14 amino acids. CDR3 bases: TGTGCCAGCAGTGAAGCCAGGGGCAATCAGCCCCAGCATTTT. This codes for CASSEARGNQPQHF. Drawing the rest from reference TRBV2 and TRBJ1-5, the complete variable domain is EPEVTQTPSHQVTQMGQEVILRCVPISNHLYFYWYRQILGQKVEFLVSFYNNEISEKSEIFDDQFSVERPDGSNFTLKIRSTKLEDSAMYFCASSEARGNQPQHFGDGTRLSIL.

The chain carries TRBV30 and TRBJ1-5; 7 nucleotides match TRBD1. This CDR3 is built from 18 residues. Germline V gives CDR1 GTSNPN, CDR2 SVGIG (reference sequence). With 4 bases clipped from V and 8 bases from J, the junction kept 23 bases outside the gene matches. Written as DNA, the CDR3 is TGTGCCTGGACCATACTGTACATAACCGACAGGGATCCGGAGCCCCAGCATTTT. The encoded protein is CAWTILYITDRDPEPQHF.

The DNA for the CDR3 is TGTGCCAGCAGCTCGGCCCAGGGAAAGGAATCACCCCTCCACTTT. This gives the protein CASSSAQGKESPLHF. The rearrangement joins TRBV7-6 to TRBJ1-6; tentatively, D is TRBD1 (5 bases). Looked up from germline, CDR1 is SGHVS and CDR2 is FNYEAQ. V lost 4 bases and J 10 bases, leaving 17 bases between the germline ends. This CDR3 has 15 residues.

The chain links TRBV19 to TRBJ2-3, with 8 bases aligning to TRBD1. Germline-derived CDR1 and CDR2 are LNHDA and SQIVND (reference sequence). The CDR3 spans 15 residues. V was pared by 5 bases and J by 6 bases, with 10 bases of the junction left unmatched. The CDR3 sequence is CASSPGTGRRDTQYF. The CDR3 coding sequence is TGTGCCAGTAGTCCCGGGACAGGTAGGAGGGATACGCAGTATTTT. The full variable domain, in which reference TRBV19 and TRBJ2-3 provide the parts outside the CDR3, is DGGITQSPKYLFRKEGQNVTLSCEQNLNHDAMYWYRQDPGQGLRLIYYSQIVNDFQKGDIAEGYSVSREKKESFPLTVTSAQKNPTAFYLCASSPGTGRRDTQYFGPGTRLTVL.

The count of this clone is one. This chain uses TRBV11-2 with TRBJ1-4, with 8 bases that match TRBD1. The CDR3 runs to 16 residues. Germline V lookup: CDR1 SGHAT, CDR2 FQNNGV. Trimming cost V 8 bases and J 5 bases; bases outside gene matches: 13. The CDR3 loop is CASRPHRQGSNEKLFF. Written as DNA, the CDR3 is TGTGCCAGCCGGCCGCACAGACAGGGGAGCAATGAAAAACTGTTTTTT.

The rearrangement joins TRBV7-2 to TRBJ1-5; TRBD1 aligns across 8 bases. After removal of 1 base from V and 2 bases from J, the junction contained 4 bases not matched to a gene. This CDR3 is 16 amino acids long. Germline loops: CDR1 SGHTA, CDR2 FQGNSA. The CDR3 loop is CASSLDWGQGNQPQHF. CDR3 coding DNA: TGTGCCAGCAGCTTAGACTGGGGACAGGGCAATCAGCCCCAGCATTTT.

V usage is TRBV28 and J usage is TRBJ1-2, with TRBD1 identical over 10 bases. Germline CDR1 MDHEN, CDR2 SYDVKM. Germline trimming cut 5 bases from V and 0 bases from J; bases unmatched to any gene: 0. The CDR3 is 14 residues long. This CDR3 reads CASSGTGANYGYTF. In nucleotides, the CDR3 is TGTGCCAGCAGTGGGACAGGGGCTAACTATGGCTACACCTTC.

The J gene is TRBJ1-1, the V gene TRBV2; unclear D gene. Per the germline V gene, CDR1 is SNHLY and CDR2 is FYNNEI. Deletions cut 6 bases from V and 1 base from J, with 9 bases between. The CDR3 sequence is 13 residues long. For the CDR3, the DNA is TGTGCCAGCAGGAGGGTGCCGAACACTGAAGCTTTCTTT. Protein product: CASRRVPNTEAFF.

The V gene is TRBV19, the J gene TRBJ2-1, with D possibly TRBD1 on 6 matching bases. CDR1 is LNHDA, CDR2 SQIVND, per germline (reference sequence). V shed 6 bases and J shed 7 bases, with 13 bases lying between them. The CDR3 totals 13 residues. In nucleotides, the CDR3 is TGTGCCAGTAGACTTGGACAGACGAATGAGCAGTTCTTC. It codes for CASRLGQTNEQFF.

The rearrangement links TRBV2 to TRBJ2-7; 7 bases match TRBD1. Germline trimming cut 7 bases from V and 7 bases from J; bases unmatched to any gene: 10. The CDR3 sequence is 13 residues long. Germline V lookup: CDR1 SNHLY, CDR2 FYNNEI. The CDR3 bases are TGTGCCAGCACCCGAGACAGGGATGAAGAGCAGTACTTC. The encoded protein is CASTRDRDEEQYF.

The chain joins TRBV29-1 to TRBJ2-3, with D unresolved. Trimming took off 4 bases at V and 6 bases at J, with 14 bases between the two ends. CDR1 and CDR2 from the germline V gene are SQVTM and ANQGSEA. The CDR3 sequence is 13 residues long. The CDR3 coding sequence is TGCAGCGTTGGTAGACACCGAGAGGATACGCAGTATTTT. This encodes CSVGRHREDTQYF.